Described below is a single T cell receptor (beta chain) sequence and its context. The sample contains more than one DNA sequence encoding this CDR3. This table comes from immunoSEQ multiplex PCR, and its TCRdb copy is limited to in-frame clones, with some not included. The sample records 950,000 to 1,300,000 clones, around 74% being singletons. Germline CDR1 LNHDA, CDR2 SQIVND (reference sequence). CDR3 size: 12 residues. Trimming removed 5 bases from V and 7 bases from J, with 9 bases in between. The sample originates from a study of shared clonotypes between healthy human individuals. The TCR was taken from a man aged 18 to 35 in good health. The sequenced sample consisted of memory CD4+ T cells sorted from blood. Subset denoted: CD45RA-negative fraction. This chain links TRBV19 with TRBJ1-5, with D possibly TRBD1 on 6 matching bases. DNA of the CDR3: TGTGCCAGTAGTCCACAGGGCCAGCCCCAGCATTTT. It encodes CASSPQGQPQHF.